These 23 T cell receptor beta chains share one sample of origin, sequenced in a study of T cell clonality in common variable immunodeficiency. The repertoire was sequenced with immunoSEQ multiplex PCR; TCRdb's copy has only in-frame clones and lacks some. This repertoire holds tens of thousands of clones, and none appear only once. The sequenced sample consisted of peripheral blood mononuclear cells. Receptor source: a person aged 18-70 years in good health.

This clone has at least ten counts. The CDR3 extends 3 residues past the end of the read, so its final part is completed from the germline J gene. The chain combines TRBV20-1 with TRBJ1-6, with D possibly TRBD1 on 5 matching bases. The ends were cut back, 5 bases at V and 10 bases at J, with 15 bases in the middle. The CDR3 covers 13 residues. Germline CDR1 DFQATT, CDR2 SNEGSKA (reference sequence). CDR3 amino acids: CSAGGTHPSPLHF. The covered CDR3 bases are TGCAGTGCTGGGGGGACCCACCCATCACCC.

This clone was counted at least ten times. The CDR3 is cut off 3 residues early in the read; its end comes from the germline J gene. This rearrangement joins TRBV7-9 to TRBJ2-1, with 7 bases fitting TRBD2. After removal of 7 bases from V and 2 bases from J, the junction contained 5 bases not matched to a gene. CDR1 is SEHNR and CDR2 is FQNEAQ in the germline V gene (reference sequence). CDR3 length: 14 amino acids. The CDR3 loop reads CASTPSGTYNEQFF. The sequenced part of the CDR3 DNA is TGTGCCAGCACCCCTAGCGGAACCTACAATGAG.

This clone was counted at least ten times. The CDR3 here is CASSLDPGVGEKLFF. CDR3 bases read: TGTGCCAGCAGCTTAGATCCAGGGGTTGGTGAAAAA. The genes are TRBV11-2 and TRBJ1-4; maybe TRBD1 (6 bases). With the read ending 3 residues before the CDR3 end, the germline J gene is used to fill in that end. V lost 0 bases, J lost 7 bases, and 12 bases lay in between. The CDR3 is made up of 15 amino acids. Germline-derived CDR1 and CDR2 are SGHAT and FQNNGV.

About this clone itself: Read sequence stops 3 residues before the CDR3 end, and the germline J gene provides the missing end. This sequence joins TRBV7-9 and TRBJ1-1, with 8 positions matching TRBD1. The V gene end was trimmed by 3 bases and the J gene end by 4 bases; junction bases not matched to a gene: 4. Per germline, CDR1 SEHNR and CDR2 FQNEAQ (reference sequence). The CDR3 runs to 14 residues. The CDR3 DNA, read in part, is TGTGCCAGCAGCTTTCAGGGGGCGAGCACTGAA. The encoded protein is CASSFQGASTE. The CDR3 as a whole reads CASSFQGASTEAFF.

This clone was found many times. Partial CDR3 DNA: TGTGCCAGCACCAATGAACAACAGTTACATGGC. This sequence encodes CASTNEQQLHG. Given in full, the CDR3 is CASTNEQQLHGYTF. The V and J genes are TRBV7-2 and TRBJ1-2; D gene unclear. The CDR3 extends 3 residues past the end of the read, so its final part is completed from the germline J gene. The germline gives CDR1 SGHTA, CDR2 FQGNSA. This CDR3 spans 14 amino acids. Trimming left V 7 bases short and J 6 bases short, with 18 bases between.

This clone was counted many times. The read finishes 3 residues shy of the CDR3 end, and the germline J gene is used to complete it. This chain uses TRBV19 with TRBJ1-2; 8 positions agree with TRBD1. This CDR3 region has 17 residues. With V trimmed by 5 bases and J by 4 bases, 15 bases remained unmatched. CDR1 LNHDA and CDR2 SQIVND come from the germline V gene (reference sequence). The sequenced part of the CDR3 DNA is TGTGCCAGTAGTCTAAGTGGTGGAACAGGGGGTTCCTATGGC. The encoded protein is CASSLSGGTGGSYG. In full, the CDR3 is CASSLSGGTGGSYGYTF.

This clone was counted at least ten times. The CDR3 extends 3 residues past the end of the read, so its final part is completed from the germline J gene. The rearrangement joins TRBV20-1 to TRBJ2-7; 7 bases are a match to TRBD2. The CDR3 sequence is 14 residues long. Trimming at V came to 3 bases and at J to 3 bases, leaving 8 bases not matched to a gene. Germline CDR1 and CDR2: DFQATT and SNEGSKA (reference sequence). Partial CDR3 DNA: TGCAGTGCTAGGGAGTTGCGGGAGAGCTACGAG. Translating gives CSARELRESYE. The whole CDR3 protein is CSARELRESYEQYF.

Many counts were recorded for this clone. This chain's CDR3 is CASSPTGPLLRTDTQYF. Partial CDR3 DNA: TGTGCCAGCTCACCAACAGGGCCGTTACTGAGAACAGATACG. The rearrangement links TRBV18 to TRBJ2-3, with a tentative D call TRBD1 (6 bases). The read ends 3 residues before the CDR3 terminus; that terminus is restored from the germline J gene. This CDR3 has 17 amino acids. Per germline, CDR1 KGHSH and CDR2 LQKENI. V lost 2 bases and J 3 bases, leaving 18 bases between the germline ends.

Ten or more counts support this clone. The CDR3 goes on 3 residues after the read ends, and that part is filled in from the germline J gene. This chain connects TRBV7-2 to TRBJ2-7; D may be TRBD1 (6 bases). This CDR3 comprises 14 residues. CDR1 is SGHTA and CDR2 is FQGNSA in the germline V gene. V was trimmed by 6 bases and J by 0 bases, leaving 12 bases between them. The sequenced CDR3 bases are TGTGCCAGCAGACGGGACACCCTCTCCTACGAG. Translated, it gives CASRRDTLSYE. From start to end, the CDR3 is CASRRDTLSYEQYF.

In its sample, this clone was seen many times. The DNA ends 3 residues before the CDR3 does, and the rest of the CDR3 is filled in from the germline J gene. This chain joins TRBV6-2 or TRBV6-3 and TRBJ2-7; 7 nucleotides line up with TRBD2. The length of the CDR3 is 16 residues. With V trimmed by 8 bases and J by 3 bases, 16 bases remained unmatched. CDR1 and CDR2 (germline): MNHEY, SVGEGT. The CDR3 reads CASRGLADKGNYEQYF. The sequenced CDR3 bases are TGTGCCAGCCGGGGCCTAGCGGACAAAGGCAACTACGAG.

This clone was picked up many times. Read data end 3 residues before the CDR3 end; the end is taken from the germline J gene. The rearrangement joins TRBV7-8 to TRBJ2-5; 9 bases are a match to TRBD1. The CDR3 covers 16 residues. Trimming took 5 bases from V and 7 from J; bases not matched to a gene: 14. Germline-derived CDR1 and CDR2 are SGHVS and FQNEAQ. The chain's CDR3 is CASSRQPGTGKATQYF. The part of the CDR3 DNA that was read is TGTGCCAGCAGCCGCCAGCCCGGGACAGGGAAAGCGACC.

This clone was seen at least ten times. The read halts 3 residues ahead of the CDR3 end, with the missing end drawn from the germline J gene. The rearrangement uses TRBV11-2 and TRBJ2-5; D might be TRBD1 (5 bases). CDR3 length: 15 amino acids. Looked up from germline, CDR1 is SGHAT and CDR2 is FQNNGV. V lost 1 base and J 5 bases, leaving 14 bases between the germline ends. This CDR3 reads CASSLVPRAHETQYF. The part of the CDR3 DNA that was read is TGTGCCAGCAGCTTAGTCCCCAGGGCGCACGAGACC.

This clone was found a few times. The DNA ends 3 residues before the CDR3 does, and the rest of the CDR3 is filled in from the germline J gene. The V gene is TRBV2, the J gene TRBJ2-7; D is possibly TRBD1 (6 bases). Trimming took off 5 bases at V and 3 bases at J, with 14 bases between the two ends. The germline V gene has CDR1 SNHLY and CDR2 FYNNEI. The CDR3 spans 14 residues. The covered CDR3 bases are TGTGCCAGCAGTACAGGGACGTTTGGCTACGAG. It specifies CASSTGTFGYE. The entire CDR3 protein reads CASSTGTFGYEQYF.

This clone was observed at least ten times. Sequencing ends 3 residues short of the CDR3 end; the germline J gene provides the rest. V usage is TRBV5-1 and J usage is TRBJ2-1; a weak D match, TRBD2 (6 bases). Trimming took off 3 bases at V and 7 bases at J, with 11 bases between the two ends. The CDR3 contains 13 residues. CDR1 SGHRS and CDR2 YFSETQ come from the germline V gene. The part of the CDR3 DNA that was read is TGCGCCAGCAGCTCTGGGGGGACGAATGAG. As protein: CASSSGGTNE. The whole CDR3 protein reads CASSSGGTNEQFF. The full variable domain, with the rest looked up from reference TRBV5-1 and TRBJ2-1, is KAGVTQTPRYLIKTRGQQVTLSCSPISGHRSVSWYQQTPGQGLQFLFEYFSETQRNKGNFPGRFSGRQFSNSRSEMNVSTLELGDSALYLCASSSGGTNEQFFGPGTRLTVL.

This clone was counted many times. The CDR3 is cut off 3 residues early in the read; its end comes from the germline J gene. This rearrangement joins TRBV20-1 to TRBJ1-4; TRBD1 might be the D (5 bases). This CDR3 region has 13 residues. Per the germline V gene, CDR1 is DFQATT and CDR2 is SNEGSKA (reference sequence). V was shortened by 5 bases and J by 7 bases, with 14 bases between the two germline ends. CDR3 amino acids: CSARQSLGEKLFF. The sequenced CDR3 bases are TGCAGTGCTCGACAGTCCTTGGGTGAAAAA.

This clone was seen repeatedly, ten times or more. The read comes to an end 3 residues before the CDR3 does, leaving the germline J gene to fill in the end. This chain joins TRBV6-2 or TRBV6-3 and TRBJ2-3; weak D call: TRBD1 (6 bases). CDR1 is MNHEY, CDR2 SVGEGT, per germline. Trimming removed 5 bases from V and 0 bases from J, with 12 bases in between. The CDR3 totals 15 residues. The DNA read from the CDR3 is TGTGCCAGCAGTCGGACAGCCACTAGCACAGATACG. Encoded protein: CASSRTATSTDT. The whole CDR3 protein reads CASSRTATSTDTQYF.

This clone was picked up many times. The sequence runs out 3 residues before the end of the CDR3; the remainder is reconstructed from the germline J gene. The chain joins TRBV29-1 to TRBJ2-2, with 10 nucleotides matching TRBD2. The germline V gene has CDR1 SQVTM and CDR2 ANQGSEA. V lost 5 bases and J lost 8; bases outside the gene matches: 5. The CDR3 consists of 13 residues. CDR3 residues: CSVWASGSGELFF. The CDR3 DNA, read in part, is TGCAGCGTTTGGGCTAGCGGGAGTGGGGAG.

This clone was counted at least ten times. The read terminates 3 residues ahead of where the CDR3 ends, so the germline J gene completes it. This chain connects TRBV10-3 to TRBJ1-2, with 10 bases that match TRBD1. The CDR3 contains 15 residues. Germline V gene sequence: CDR1 ENHRY, CDR2 SYGVKD. V gave up 3 bases and J gave up 6 bases; unmatched junction bases: 7. CDR3 DNA (partial): TGTGCCATCAGTGAACCTCCGGGACAGGGGAATGGC. This sequence encodes CAISEPPGQGNG. The full CDR3 sequence reads CAISEPPGQGNGYTF.

This clone was counted at least ten times. Coverage ceases 3 residues before the CDR3 finishes, and the germline J gene fills in the end. The V and J genes are TRBV20-1 and TRBJ2-6; TRBD2 matches 9 bases. Germline CDR1 DFQATT, CDR2 SNEGSKA (reference sequence). The CDR3 loop spans 18 amino acids. V was pared by 3 bases and J by 0 bases, with 9 bases of the junction left unmatched. The CDR3 bases that were read are TGCAGTGCTAGTATGCGCCTAGCGGGGAACTCTGGGGCCAACGTC. This translates into CSASMRLAGNSGANV. The whole CDR3 region reads CSASMRLAGNSGANVLTF.

This clone was seen ten or more times. Read sequence stops 3 residues before the CDR3 end, and the germline J gene provides the missing end. V usage is TRBV5-4 and J usage is TRBJ1-2; 9 nucleotides align to TRBD1. The CDR3 is made up of 15 amino acids. The germline CDR1 and CDR2 sequences are SGHNT and YYREEE (reference sequence). V lost 4 bases, J lost 2 bases, and 6 bases stayed unmatched. The sequenced part of the CDR3 DNA is TGTGCCAGCAGCCCCAGCGGGACAGGGAACTATGGC. It codes for CASSPSGTGNYG. The complete CDR3 sequence is CASSPSGTGNYGYTF.

This clone was seen many times. Sequencing ends 3 residues short of the CDR3 end; the germline J gene provides the rest. The V gene is TRBV9, the J gene TRBJ2-1, with D unresolved. V lost 1 base to trimming and J lost 0 bases, with 11 bases between them. Germline CDR1 and CDR2: SGDLS and YYNGEE. This CDR3 has 16 amino acids. CDR3 DNA (partial): TGTGCCAGCAGCGTAATGCCAGCGAGCTCCTACAATGAG. Translated: CASSVMPASSYNE. The complete CDR3 sequence is CASSVMPASSYNEQFF.

This clone has at least ten counts. The CDR3 is cut off 3 residues early in the read; its end comes from the germline J gene. This chain connects TRBV29-1 to TRBJ1-2; D remains unclear. V gave up 6 bases and J gave up 4 bases, with 15 bases separating them. The germline CDR1 and CDR2 sequences are SQVTM and ANQGSEA. The CDR3 loop spans 13 amino acids. This CDR3 reads CSVEKGYGYGYTF. CDR3 bases read: TGCAGCGTGGAAAAGGGTTACGGCTATGGC.

At least ten counts were recorded for this clone. The read ends 3 residues shy of where the CDR3 ends; the end is completed using the germline J gene. The chain uses TRBV7-2 and TRBJ2-2; D ambiguous. CDR1 SGHTA and CDR2 FQGNSA come from the germline V gene. V lost 1 base, J lost 2 bases, and 5 bases lay in between. The CDR3 runs to 14 residues. Partial CDR3 DNA: TGTGCCAGCAGCTTAGGCTATAACACCGGGGAG. It encodes CASSLGYNTGE. The complete CDR3 protein is CASSLGYNTGELFF.